The clone carrying this TCR beta chain has a handful of counts. The antigen remains unidentified. A sample-barcoded 5' primer and a J-beta primer mix were used in a second PCR of roughly 7 to 11 cycles. TCRdb analysed the 5' RACE reads with MiXCR anew, one entry per CDR3 protein. The sample holds about 1.4 million distinct CDR3 sequences, around 55% seen once. These data come from a study of blood T cells in healthy people across ages. Overall study results and limits: Correlation between TCR beta diversity and naive T cell percentage was strong. Roughly linear declines in TCR beta diversity per million T cells occurred with age. Donors of long life had a larger count of naive CD4+ cells and greater diversity than aged donors.

CDR1 is DFQATT and CDR2 is SNEGSKA in the germline V gene (reference sequence). Trimming stripped 3 bases from V and 3 bases from J, with 14 bases between. The CDR3 totals 14 residues. The J gene is TRBJ2-5, the V gene TRBV20-1; possible D gene TRBD2, 6 bases. What was sequenced was blood. The receptor comes from a man between 18 and 35 years old in good health. CDR3 nucleotide sequence: TGCAGTGCTAGCCCGCCTAGCGAAGAAGAGACCCAGTACTTC. Translating gives CSASPPSEEETQYF.